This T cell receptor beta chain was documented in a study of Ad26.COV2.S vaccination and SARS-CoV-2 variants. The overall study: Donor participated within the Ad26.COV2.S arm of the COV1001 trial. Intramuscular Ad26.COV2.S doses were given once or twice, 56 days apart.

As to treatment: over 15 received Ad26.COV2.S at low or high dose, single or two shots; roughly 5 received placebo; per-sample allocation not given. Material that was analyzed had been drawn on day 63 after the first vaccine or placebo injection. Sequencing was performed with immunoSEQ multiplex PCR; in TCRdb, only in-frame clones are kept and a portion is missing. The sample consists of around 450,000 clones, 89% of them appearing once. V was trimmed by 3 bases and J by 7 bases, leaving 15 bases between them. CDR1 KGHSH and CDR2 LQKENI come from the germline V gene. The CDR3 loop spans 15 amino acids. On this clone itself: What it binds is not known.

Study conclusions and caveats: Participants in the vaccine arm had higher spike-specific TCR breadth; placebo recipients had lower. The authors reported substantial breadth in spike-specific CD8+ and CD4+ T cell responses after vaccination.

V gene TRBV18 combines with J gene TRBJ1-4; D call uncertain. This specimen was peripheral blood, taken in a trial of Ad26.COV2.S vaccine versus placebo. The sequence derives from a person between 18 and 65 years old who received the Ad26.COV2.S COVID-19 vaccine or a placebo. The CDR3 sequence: CASSPPGLAGEKLFF. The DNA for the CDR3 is TGTGCCAGCTCACCCCCGGGTCTAGCAGGTGAAAAACTGTTTTTT.